The 14 T cell receptor beta chains in this list originate from one sample, sequenced in a study of T-cell reconstitution after alpha-beta-depleted transplantation in children. TCRbeta library preparation incorporated unique molecular identifiers. TCRdb reprocessed the PCR reads via MiXCR and lists one record per CDR3 protein. The sample comprises roughly 70,000 distinct CDR3 sequences, 4% to 5% of which are singletons, and approximately 17% rests with the top ten. The sequenced sample was PBMCs, mostly from graft donor cells, obtained 180 days after TCRalphabeta/CD19-depleted stem cell transplant. The source is a boy less than two years old who had a stem cell transplant for acute myeloid leukemia, so the T cells may come from the graft donor.

This clonotype was seen at least ten times. V is TRBV12-3 or TRBV12-4 and J is TRBJ2-3; 8 positions match TRBD2. This CDR3 is built from 15 residues. Unmatched junction bases numbered 7, after V lost 5 bases and J lost 3 bases. CDR3 in amino acids: CASSPSGGHTDTQYF. The CDR3, as DNA: TGTGCCAGCAGTCCCAGCGGGGGTCATACAGATACGCAGTATTTT.

This clonotype showed up many times. The V and J genes are TRBV12-3 or TRBV12-4 and TRBJ1-1, with 9 bases aligning to TRBD1. Unmatched junction bases numbered 6, after V lost 7 bases and J lost 3 bases. CDR3 length: 14 residues. The chain's CDR3 is CASTPDRGDTEAFF. CDR3 sequence (DNA): TGTGCCAGCACCCCTGACAGGGGGGACACTGAAGCTTTCTTT.

Ten or more counts support this clonotype. V usage is TRBV2 and J usage is TRBJ1-2; no firm D call. Germline-derived CDR1 and CDR2 are SNHLY and FYNNEI. Trimming cost V 11 bases and J 8 bases, with 21 bases left between them. This CDR3 has 13 residues. The CDR3 here is CASPGLRVEGYTF. The CDR3 nucleotides are TGTGCCTCACCCGGCTTAAGGGTGGAAGGCTACACCTTC.

This clonotype has at least ten counts. The chain carries TRBV5-6 and TRBJ2-2; D remains ambiguous. The CDR3 runs to 14 residues. Trimming stripped 4 bases from V and 1 base from J, with 8 bases between. Germline CDR1 and CDR2: SGHDT and YYEEEE. The CDR3 nucleotides read TGTGCCAGCAGCCCTACACTGAACACCGGGGAGCTGTTTTTT. Translation: CASSPTLNTGELFF.

In this sample, this clonotype turned up many times. The chain uses TRBV7-2 and TRBJ2-2; 7 bases match TRBD2. Unmatched junction bases numbered 6, after V lost 1 base and J lost 4 bases. The germline gives CDR1 SGHTA, CDR2 FQGNSA. The CDR3 extends over 16 amino acids. CDR3 nucleotides: TGTGCCAGCAGCTTAGATGGGAGGGTAGGCACCGGGGAGCTGTTTTTT. It encodes CASSLDGRVGTGELFF.

The sample holds many counts of this clonotype. V is TRBV9 and J is TRBJ2-1; no definite D call. The CDR3 is made up of 12 amino acids. Germline V gene lookup returns CDR1 SGDLS and CDR2 YYNGEE. V was trimmed by 0 bases and J by 6 bases, leaving 4 bases between them. The CDR3 here is CASSVDPNEQFF. The CDR3 nucleotides are TGTGCCAGCAGCGTAGACCCCAATGAGCAGTTCTTC.

This clonotype was observed many times. The chain carries TRBV4-1 and TRBJ2-4; D might be TRBD1 or TRBD2, each matching 5 bases. Germline values: CDR1 MGHRA, CDR2 YSYEKL. The V gene lost 1 base and the J gene lost 0 bases, with 16 bases spanning the gap. This CDR3 region has 18 residues. The CDR3 DNA reads TGCGCCAGCAGCCAAGTCCCGCCGGGGCATCTAGCCAAAAACATTCAGTACTTC. Translated: CASSQVPPGHLAKNIQYF.

V is TRBV5-4 and J is TRBJ2-1; TRBD2 might be the D (6 bases). Trimming cost V 8 bases and J 4 bases, with 13 bases left between them. The germline V gene has CDR1 SGHNT and CDR2 YYREEE (reference sequence). This CDR3 has 13 residues. The CDR3 DNA reads as TGTGCCAGTGGGGACTTTCTTTACAATGAGCAGTTCTTC. It specifies CASGDFLYNEQFF.

At least ten counts were recorded for this clonotype. The chain recombines TRBV12-3 or TRBV12-4 with TRBJ2-1; 11 nucleotides align to TRBD2. The CDR3 is made up of 14 amino acids. Trimming removed 7 bases from V and 7 bases from J; junction bases left unmatched: 6. This chain's CDR3 is CASTKRTSGNEQFF. For the CDR3, the DNA is TGTGCCAGCACAAAACGGACTAGCGGGAATGAGCAGTTCTTC.

This clonotype has a count of ten or more. The chain has TRBV5-1 and TRBJ1-1; no reliable D call. This CDR3 has 15 amino acids. The V end lost 2 bases, the J end lost 1 base, and 12 bases lay between the germline ends. CDR1 is SGHRS and CDR2 is YFSETQ in the germline V gene. This chain's CDR3 is CASSFFGVGNTEAFF. Written as DNA, the CDR3 is TGCGCCAGCAGCTTCTTCGGTGTCGGGAACACTGAAGCTTTCTTT.

Ten or more counts support this clonotype. The rearrangement links TRBV20-1 to TRBJ2-7; D tentatively reads TRBD1 or TRBD2 (6 bases each). Germline assignment: CDR1 DFQATT and CDR2 SNEGSKA (reference sequence). V lost 0 bases, J lost 6 bases, and 18 bases lay in between. This CDR3 comprises 15 residues. CDR3: CSARDRGRIEFEQYV. For the CDR3, the DNA is TGCAGTGCTAGAGATCGGGGGCGGATTGAGTTCGAGCAGTACGTC.

This clonotype was seen repeatedly, ten times or more. This chain uses TRBV6-5 with TRBJ1-6, with TRBD1 as a possible D gene (5 bases). The CDR3 extends over 15 amino acids. Germline loops: CDR1 MNHEY, CDR2 SVGAGI. The V end was cut by 2 bases, the J end by 6 bases, with 11 bases between. The CDR3 coding sequence is TGTGCCAGCAGTTACCGACAGTTAATTAATTCACCCCTCCACTTT. The encoded protein is CASSYRQLINSPLHF.

This clonotype was seen many times. The chain joins TRBV7-8 to TRBJ1-2, with D maybe TRBD1 (5 bases). Germline-derived CDR1 and CDR2 are SGHVS and FQNEAQ. V lost 5 bases and J 2 bases, leaving 15 bases between the germline ends. The CDR3 length is 15 residues. CDR3 coding DNA: TGTGCCAGCAGCCCTGGGACTCGATTGAACTATGGCTACACCTTC. Translation gives CASSPGTRLNYGYTF.

This clonotype was recorded at least ten times. The gene calls are TRBV7-9 and TRBJ2-2; a weak D match, TRBD2 (6 bases). CDR1 and CDR2 from the germline V gene are SEHNR and FQNEAQ (reference sequence). Trimming shortened V by 6 bases and J by 4 bases, and 15 bases separated the two germline ends. CDR3 length: 15 amino acids. The DNA for the CDR3 is TGTGCCAGCAGGGCCCAGGAGGGATCCACCGGGGAGCTGTTTTTT. As protein: CASRAQEGSTGELFF.